A selection of T cell receptor beta chains follows, all from one sample in a study of T cells in Graves' hyperthyroidism and ophthalmopathy. TCRdb itself ran the multiplex PCR reads through MiXCR, one entry per CDR3 protein. This table holds hundreds of thousands of distinct CDR3 sequences, roughly 15% found once. Sequenced input: blood. The origin of the receptors is a woman between 40 and 55 years old with Graves' ophthalmopathy. CDR3s include the opening cysteine and the closing phenylalanine or tryptophan. D genes are given only for firm matches. Not all rows give a size; the values are once, few, many and, for expanded clones, a class.

v_call	clone_size	d_call	cdr3_length	j_call	cdr3_nt	cdr3_aa
TRBV5-6	many	.	14	TRBJ2-7	TGTGCCAGCAGCTTCCCAATCCGGGGTAGCGAGCAGTACTTC	CASSFPIRGSEQYF
TRBV14	.	.	14	TRBJ2-5	TGTGCCAGCAGCCAAGATGGGCGTAAAGAGACCCAGTACTTC	CASSQDGRKETQYF
TRBV12-3/TRBV12-4	.	.	13	TRBJ2-7	TGTGCCAGCAGTTTGGGGGGAACTAGCGAGCAGTACTTC	CASSLGGTSEQYF
TRBV19	many	.	20	TRBJ1-1	TGTGCCAGTAGTATAGAGCATCATCCAGGAATGAGTGTGGGTAGGACTGAAGCTTTCTTT	CASSIEHHPGMSVGRTEAFF
TRBV19	.	TRBD1	14	TRBJ1-2	TGTGCCAGTAGTATAGCCGGGACAGGGAGTGGCTACACCTTC	CASSIAGTGSGYTF
TRBV2	many	TRBD1	16	TRBJ1-4	TGTGCCAGCAGTAAATACTCGACAGGGCTTGGTGAAAAACTGTTTTTT	CASSKYSTGLGEKLFF
TRBV5-1	many	TRBD1	13	TRBJ1-2	TGCGCCAGCACACTTGGGACAGGGTTTGGCTACACCTTC	CASTLGTGFGYTF
TRBV10-3	.	.	13	TRBJ2-1	TGTGCCATCAGCCTAGAGCGGGACAATGAGCAGTTCTTC	CAISLERDNEQFF
TRBV19	many	.	11	TRBJ2-1	TGCGCCAGCAGTCGGGGGACCGAGCAGTTCTTC	CASSRGTEQFF
TRBV4-1	.	.	15	TRBJ1-2	TGCGCCAGCAGCCAATACCCGGGACTGCACCATGGCTACACCTTC	CASSQYPGLHHGYTF
TRBV5-6	.	.	16	TRBJ2-6	TGTGCCAGCAGCCCCGCTTCGCTTGCCGGGGCCAACGTCCTGACTTTC	CASSPASLAGANVLTF
TRBV14	.	TRBD2	14	TRBJ2-1	TGTGCCAGCCAGAGCGGGGGGCTCTACAATGAGCAGTTCTTC	CASQSGGLYNEQFF
TRBV28	many	.	14	TRBJ1-4	TGTGCCAGCAGTTTGGGGTTGGTTGGGGAAAAACTGTTTTTT	CASSLGLVGEKLFF
TRBV10-3	.	TRBD1	14	TRBJ2-7	TGTGCCATCAGGCGGGACAGGGGACTCAACGAGCAGTACTTC	CAIRRDRGLNEQYF
TRBV6-5	many	TRBD2	14	TRBJ2-7	TGTGCCAGCAGTTACCTGGGAGGGAACTACGAGCAGTACTTC	CASSYLGGNYEQYF
TRBV20-1	.	TRBD2	19	TRBJ2-2	TGCAGTGCTAGAGGGGGGGGGGGTAGTGTGGGAGTGAGGACCGGGGAGCTGTTTTTT	CSARGGGGSVGVRTGELFF
TRBV30	.	.	14	TRBJ2-3	TGTGCCTGGAGTTCCGGACAAAACACAGATACGCAGTATTTT	CAWSSGQNTDTQYF
TRBV30	few	.	12	TRBJ1-1	TGTGCCCAAGACAGACTCTTCACTGAAGCTTTCTTT	CAQDRLFTEAFF
TRBV3-1	many	TRBD1	16	TRBJ2-3	TGTGCCAGCAGCCGAACCGGGACAGTTAGCACAGATACGCAGTATTTT	CASSRTGTVSTDTQYF
TRBV29-1	few	.	13	TRBJ1-3	TGCAGCGTTGCCTACAGTTCTGGAAACACCATATATTTT	CSVAYSSGNTIYF
TRBV6-9	.	.	16	TRBJ1-3	TGTGCCAGCAGTTACCGAGGATCACTTAACGGAAACACCATATATTTT	CASSYRGSLNGNTIYF
TRBV12-3/TRBV12-4	few	TRBD2	15	TRBJ2-1	TGTGCCAGCAGTCTAGCCTTAGCGGGACCCACGACGGGGTTCTTC	CASSLALAGPTTGFF
TRBV15	many	.	12	TRBJ1-1	TGTGCCACCAGCAGGTCGAACACTGAAGCTTTCTTT	CATSRSNTEAFF
TRBV5-4	many	.	15	TRBJ1-2	TGTGCCAGCAGCTCCCAGGGTCGGTTTAACTATGGCTACACCTTC	CASSSQGRFNYGYTF
TRBV5-8	few	.	16	TRBJ1-5	TGTGCCAGCAGCTTATTAACCCCGGGAGGAAATCAGCCCCAGCATTTT	CASSLLTPGGNQPQHF
TRBV15	many	TRBD2	15	TRBJ2-1	TGTGCCACCAGTCGTCCGGGGGGGCCCTACAATGAGCAGTTCTTC	CATSRPGGPYNEQFF
TRBV5-4	.	.	16	TRBJ2-7	TGTGCCAGCAGCTTGGCCCCGGGGGGCTTGGGGTACGAGCAGTACTTC	CASSLAPGGLGYEQYF
TRBV10-1	many	.	13	TRBJ1-1	TGCGCCAGCAGGAACGAATTAAACACTGAAGCTTTCTTT	CASRNELNTEAFF
TRBV6-5	many	.	17	TRBJ1-6	TGTGCCAGCAGTTACTCGATGGGGGAACTTGTAAATTCACCCCTCCACTTT	CASSYSMGELVNSPLHF
TRBV7-2	many	TRBD1	15	TRBJ2-5	TGTGCCAGCAGCTTAGTCGCCAGGGGGCCTGAGACCCAGTACTTC	CASSLVARGPETQYF
TRBV28	many	.	14	TRBJ1-4	TGTGCCAGCAGTGAAGAGATAGGAGGGGAAAAACTGTTTTTT	CASSEEIGGEKLFF
TRBV6-5	.	TRBD1	17	TRBJ1-2	TGTGCCAGCAGTTACTCGACAGGGGCGACCTCTAACTATGGCTACACCTTC	CASSYSTGATSNYGYTF
TRBV28	.	TRBD1	15	TRBJ2-4	TGTGCCAGCAAACAGTTACAGGACAGGGGAAACATTCAGTACTTC	CASKQLQDRGNIQYF
TRBV9	.	.	15	TRBJ1-5	TGTGCCAGCAGCGCCGGGCGGAGTTCCAATCAGCCCCAGCATTTT	CASSAGRSSNQPQHF
TRBV6-1	many	TRBD1	13	TRBJ2-7	TGTGCCAGCTCGGAACAGGGGTTCCACGAGCAGTACTTC	CASSEQGFHEQYF
TRBV19	.	.	19	TRBJ1-3	TGTGCCAGTAGTCTCGGACGGGGGTCTGGTTTTGATCCCGGAAACACCATATATTTT	CASSLGRGSGFDPGNTIYF
TRBV5-5	many	TRBD1	17	TRBJ2-1	TGTGCCAGCAGCTTGGCTCCCGGGACAGGTGACTTTAGGAAGCAGTTCTTC	CASSLAPGTGDFRKQFF
TRBV12-3/TRBV12-4	.	.	13	TRBJ1-2	TGTGCCAGCAGTTTAGGCGGAATCTATGGCTACACCTTC	CASSLGGIYGYTF
TRBV27	many	.	14	TRBJ1-2	TGTGCCAGCAGTTCTCACAATGATTATTCGCGCTACACCTTC	CASSSHNDYSRYTF
TRBV7-8	few	TRBD2	16	TRBJ2-1	TGTGCCAGCAGCTTAGTCGGCGGGAGTTCCTACAATGAGCAGTTCTTC	CASSLVGGSSYNEQFF
TRBV10-1	many	.	14	TRBJ2-5	TGCGCCAGCAGCGACGCCTCCAGCCAAGAGACCCAGTACTTC	CASSDASSQETQYF
TRBV2	many	TRBD1	17	TRBJ1-4	TGTGCCAGCAGTGAAGCTCTCTCCGGGACAGACAATGAAAAACTGTTTTTT	CASSEALSGTDNEKLFF
TRBV29-1	many	.	13	TRBJ1-1	TGCAGCGCCCTGAGACAGGCCGGCTCTGAAGCTTTCTTT	CSALRQAGSEAFF
TRBV5-1	.	.	16	TRBJ1-6	TGCGCCAGCAGCTTGGATAGGTGGGGGCGGAATTCACCCCTCCACTTT	CASSLDRWGRNSPLHF
TRBV7-9	many	TRBD2	16	TRBJ2-3	TGTGCCAGCAGTTTTGGACTAGCGGGAGGTGCAGATACGCAGTATTTT	CASSFGLAGGADTQYF
TRBV2	many	.	18	TRBJ1-1	TGTGCCAGCAGTGAAGCCCGGGACGTCTACTTAATGAACACTGAAGCTTTCTTT	CASSEARDVYLMNTEAFF